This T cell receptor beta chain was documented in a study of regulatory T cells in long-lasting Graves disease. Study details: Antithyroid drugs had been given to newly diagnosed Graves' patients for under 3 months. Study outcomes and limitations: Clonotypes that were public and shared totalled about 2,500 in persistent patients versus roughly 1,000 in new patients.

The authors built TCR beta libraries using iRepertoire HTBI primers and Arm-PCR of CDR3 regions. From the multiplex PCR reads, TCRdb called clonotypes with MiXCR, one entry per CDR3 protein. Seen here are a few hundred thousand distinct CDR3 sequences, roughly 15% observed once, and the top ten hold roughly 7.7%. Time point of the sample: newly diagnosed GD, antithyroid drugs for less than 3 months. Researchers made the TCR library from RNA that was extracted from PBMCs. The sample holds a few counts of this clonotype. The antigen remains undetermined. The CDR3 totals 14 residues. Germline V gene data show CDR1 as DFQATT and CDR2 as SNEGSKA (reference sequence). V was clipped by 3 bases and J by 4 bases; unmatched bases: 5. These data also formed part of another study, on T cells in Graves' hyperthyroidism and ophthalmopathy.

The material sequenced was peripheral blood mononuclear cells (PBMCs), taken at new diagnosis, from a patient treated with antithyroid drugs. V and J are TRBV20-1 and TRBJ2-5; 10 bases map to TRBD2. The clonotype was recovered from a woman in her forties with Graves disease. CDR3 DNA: TGCAGTGCTAGTAATTTAGCGGGAGGAGAGACCCAGTACTTC. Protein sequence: CSASNLAGGETQYF.